The 21 T cell receptor beta chains listed next were all sequenced from one sample in a study of blood T cells in healthy people across ages. The second PCR ran about 6 to 12 cycles with a sample-barcoded 5' primer and J-beta primers. TCRdb fed the 5' RACE reads into MiXCR, producing one record per CDR3 protein. The data contain roughly 800,000 distinct CDR3 sequences, approximately 35% of them seen just once; the ten biggest clones take up over 10%. The sequenced material came from blood. The receptors come from a man between 18 and 35 years old in good health.

This clonotype was recorded a few times. The V and J genes are TRBV20-1 and TRBJ2-3; a weak D match, TRBD2 (7 bases). V was trimmed by 8 bases and J by 6 bases, leaving 21 bases between them. This CDR3 spans 14 amino acids. Germline V gene data show CDR1 as DFQATT and CDR2 as SNEGSKA (reference sequence). The DNA of the CDR3 is TGCAGTCCAAGGTTGGCGGGGGCCTCCGATACGCAGTATTTT. As protein: CSPRLAGASDTQYF.

The chain recombines TRBV4-2 with TRBJ2-1, with 9 positions matching TRBD1. The V segment lost 3 bases and the J segment 0 bases; nucleotides outside the gene matches: 9. CDR1 and CDR2 from the germline V gene are LGHNA and YNFKEQ. The CDR3 contains 18 residues. The CDR3 loop reads CASSQEPGTGRSYNEQFF. The CDR3, as DNA: TGTGCCAGCAGCCAGGAACCCGGGACAGGGCGCTCCTACAATGAGCAGTTCTTC.

This clonotype was counted many times. The chain combines TRBV20-1 with TRBJ2-7, with D maybe TRBD1 (5 bases). Germline values: CDR1 DFQATT, CDR2 SNEGSKA (reference sequence). The CDR3 runs 12 residues. V was cut by 6 bases and J by 1 base, with 10 bases left in between. In DNA form, the CDR3 reads TGCAGTGCGACCGGACAATCCTACGAGCAGTACTTC. Protein product: CSATGQSYEQYF.

This chain joins TRBV2 and TRBJ2-7; 11 bases agree with TRBD2. CDR1 and CDR2 from the germline V gene are SNHLY and FYNNEI. The V and J ends lost 9 bases and 7 bases, in that order; junction bases with no gene match: 17. The CDR3 is 16 residues long. DNA of the CDR3: TGTGCCAGTCCCCTCCGACTAGCGGGGATCTACAATGAGCAGTACTTC. Translated: CASPLRLAGIYNEQYF.

CDR3 amino acids: CAVTSGANNEQFF. CDR3 sequence (DNA): TGCGCGGTTACTAGCGGGGCTAACAATGAGCAGTTCTTC. The chain has TRBV20-1 and TRBJ2-1; 10 bases map to TRBD2. CDR1 is DFQATT and CDR2 is SNEGSKA in the germline V gene (reference sequence). There are 13 residues in the CDR3.

This clonotype has ten or more counts. The rearrangement uses TRBV14 and TRBJ2-7, with D perhaps matching TRBD1 or TRBD2 (5 bases each). CDR3 length: 15 amino acids. With 4 bases removed from V and 2 bases from J, the gap between germline ends came to 15 bases. CDR1 is SGHDN and CDR2 is FVKESK in the germline V gene. In DNA form, the CDR3 reads TGTGCCAGCAGCCGACCGGGGCAGGGTACCTACGAGCAGTACTTC. Its translation is CASSRPGQGTYEQYF.

The V gene is TRBV4-1, the J gene TRBJ2-3, with 13 bases lining up with TRBD2. V shed 4 bases and J 2 bases; nucleotides not matched to a gene: 6. The germline V gene encodes CDR1 MGHRA and CDR2 YSYEKL. The CDR3 extends over 17 amino acids. CDR3 sequence (DNA): TGCGCCAGCAGCCCTCAGACTAGCGGGGGGTCCACAGATACGCAGTATTTT. Its protein product is CASSPQTSGGSTDTQYF.

Note on this clonotype: Relative to the germline gene, one junction end is altered; a read error may explain this. The chain links TRBV5-1 to TRBJ2-3, with 9 positions matching TRBD1. The CDR3 is 15 residues long. CDR1 is SGHRS and CDR2 is YFSETQ in the germline V gene. Here the CDR3 DNA reads TGCGCCAGCAGCGGAGGGACAGGGAGCACAGGTACGCAGTATTTT. Translation gives CASSGGTGSTGTQYF.

In its sample, this clonotype was seen many times. This sequence joins TRBV10-3 and TRBJ2-3, with 10 bases matching TRBD2. CDR1 is ENHRY and CDR2 is SYGVKD in the germline V gene. The CDR3 loop spans 16 amino acids. The ends lost 0 bases at V and 2 bases at J; junction bases unmatched: 2. CDR3 in amino acids: CAISESSGGNTDTQYF. CDR3 sequence (DNA): TGTGCCATCAGTGAGTCTAGCGGGGGGAACACAGATACGCAGTATTTT.

The chain carries TRBV20-1 and TRBJ1-6; D unresolved. CDR1 is DFQATT, CDR2 SNEGSKA, per germline (reference sequence). Trimming stripped 2 bases from V and 2 bases from J, with 4 bases between. This CDR3 has 13 residues. The CDR3 coding sequence is TGCAGTGCTAGACGCCCCTATAATTCACCCCTCCACTTT. Translation gives CSARRPYNSPLHF.

In its sample, this clonotype was seen a few times. V and J are TRBV12-3 or TRBV12-4 and TRBJ1-3, with no clear D. The CDR3 length is 12 residues. The V and J ends lost 6 bases and 1 base respectively, with 4 bases between them. The CDR3 DNA reads as TGTGCCAGCAGGCTATCTGGAAACACCATATATTTT. Amino acids: CASRLSGNTIYF.

This clonotype was counted between two and nine times. CDR3 in amino acids: CASSERRGTDTQYF. The CDR3 DNA reads as TGTGCCAGCAGTGAAAGGCGCGGCACAGATACGCAGTATTTT. The genes are TRBV6-1 and TRBJ2-3; D uncertain. This CDR3 has 14 residues. Germline CDR1 is MNHNS and CDR2 is SASEGT. Between the trimmed V and J ends, which lost 2 bases and 1 base, there was a span of 7 bases.

The rearrangement links TRBV20-1 to TRBJ1-2; D gene uncertain. Per the germline V gene, CDR1 is DFQATT and CDR2 is SNEGSKA (reference sequence). This CDR3 is built from 12 residues. V was trimmed by 5 bases and J by 6 bases, leaving 13 bases between them. The CDR3 sequence is CSAESEEDGYTF. The DNA for the CDR3 is TGCAGTGCTGAAAGTGAGGAGGATGGCTACACCTTC.

The genes are TRBV4-3 and TRBJ2-1, with 7 bases matching TRBD1. Trimming took 1 base from V and 6 from J; bases not matched to a gene: 9. Looked up from germline, CDR1 is LGHNA and CDR2 is YSLEER. The CDR3 contains 16 residues. CDR3 sequence (DNA): TGCGCCAGCAGCCAAGGGAGCGAGGGGGCCTTCAATGAGCAGTTCTTC. Residues: CASSQGSEGAFNEQFF.

The chain couples TRBV18 to TRBJ1-5, with TRBD1 identical over 7 bases. J lost 4 bases, V lost 3 bases, and 6 bases had no gene match. This CDR3 is built from 15 residues. The germline CDR1 and CDR2 sequences are KGHSH and LQKENI. CDR3 nucleotides: TGTGCCAGCTCACCCTTTGGGACAGCTAATCAGCCCCAGCATTTT. It translates to CASSPFGTANQPQHF. Using reference TRBV18 and TRBJ1-5 for the parts outside the CDR3, the full variable domain is NAGVMQNPRHLVRRRGQEARLRCSPMKGHSHVYWYRQLPEEGLKFMVYLQKENIIDESGMPKERFSAEFPKEGPSILRIQQVVRGDSAAYFCASSPFGTANQPQHFGDGTRLSIL.

The CDR3 bases are TGTGCCAGCAGCCCCCCGATGGCGGGGATGGGCAATCAGCCCCAGCATTTT. Translating gives CASSPPMAGMGNQPQHF. The chain carries TRBV12-3 or TRBV12-4 and TRBJ1-5; no definite D call. V lost 6 bases and J 2 bases, leaving 20 bases between the germline ends. The CDR3 consists of 17 residues.

The CDR3 sequence is CASSSRGVDSGEQYF. CDR3 DNA sequence: TGTGCCAGCAGCTCCAGGGGGGTCGACTCCGGCGAGCAGTACTTC. V and J are TRBV7-2 and TRBJ2-7; weak D call: TRBD1 (7 bases). This CDR3 has 15 amino acids. Germline lookup yields CDR1 SGHTA and CDR2 FQGNSA. Trimming removed 4 bases at V and 6 bases at J, with 19 bases between.

The chain joins TRBV6-5 to TRBJ2-1; 7 bases match TRBD2. Germline-derived CDR1 and CDR2 are MNHEY and SVGAGI. The CDR3 extends over 12 amino acids. V shed 7 bases, J shed 7 bases, and the junction held 4 bases outside the gene matches. The CDR3 bases are TGTGCCAGCACTCGCGGGGGTAATGAGCAGTTCTTC. Its protein product is CASTRGGNEQFF.

This clonotype was seen repeatedly, ten times or more. A read error is possible here, since a much larger clone lies one base away. V gene TRBV7-2 combines with J gene TRBJ2-3; D is perhaps TRBD2 (6 bases). The V gene lost 1 base and the J gene lost 2 bases, with 7 bases spanning the gap. CDR3 length equals 14 residues. Germline assignment: CDR1 SGHTA and CDR2 FQGNSA. The CDR3, as DNA: TGTGCCAGCAGCTTAGGGACTATCACAGATACGCAGTATTTT. It translates to CASSLGTITDTQYF.

The chain recombines TRBV27 with TRBJ2-5, with 8 bases identical to TRBD2. Per the germline V gene, CDR1 is MNHEY and CDR2 is SMNVEV (reference sequence). Unmatched junction bases numbered 17, after V lost 4 bases and J lost 1 base. This CDR3 is built from 19 residues. The CDR3 sequence: CASSSLRISRGAPQETQYF. Written as DNA, the CDR3 is TGTGCCAGCAGTTCACTGAGGATTTCGCGGGGGGCCCCCCAAGAGACCCAGTACTTC.

The chain links TRBV27 to TRBJ1-4; tentatively, D is TRBD1 (6 bases). The CDR3 has 17 residues. Germline V CDR1 and CDR2: MNHEY, SMNVEV (reference sequence). The V end was cut by 0 bases, the J end by 0 bases, with 11 bases between. CDR3 DNA sequence: TGTGCCAGCAGTTTATCAGGCAGGGGCTCAACTAATGAAAAACTGTTTTTT. Translation: CASSLSGRGSTNEKLFF.